The 2 T cell receptor beta chains in this list originate from one sample, sequenced in a study of breast tumors, draining lymph nodes, adjacent tissues. TCRdb reanalysed the multiplex PCR reads using MiXCR and keeps one entry per CDR3 protein. The profile shows 150,000 to 250,000 distinct CDR3 sequences, about 32% of them singletons. The lymph nodes were axillary draining lymph nodes from breast cancer patients. Sequenced input: axillary lymph node tissue. These TCRs come from a female donor with breast cancer. Some clones in this sample may be carry-over from other donors' samples.

This clonotype was observed at least ten times. The rearrangement joins TRBV19 to TRBJ1-5, with 8 nucleotides matching TRBD1. The CDR3 contains 15 residues. Germline lookup yields CDR1 LNHDA and CDR2 SQIVND (reference sequence). V was pared by 5 bases and J by 5 bases, with 8 bases of the junction left unmatched. CDR3 DNA: TGTGCCAGTAGTGCCCCTTCCAGGGGGCATCAGCCCCAGCATTTT. Residues: CASSAPSRGHQPQHF.

This clonotype has a handful of counts. The chain employs TRBV3-1 and TRBJ2-7; the match to TRBD2 covers 8 bases. Unmatched junction bases numbered 7, after V lost 3 bases and J lost 3 bases. Germline V CDR1 and CDR2: LGHDT, YNNKEL (reference sequence). This CDR3 is built from 15 residues. CDR3 amino acids: CASSQRGAGDYEQYF. The CDR3 nucleotides read TGTGCCAGCAGCCAGCGGGGGGCCGGCGACTACGAGCAGTACTTC.